These 32 T cell receptor beta chains were all obtained from the same sample, sequenced in a study of cytomegalovirus exposure and HLA in healthy donors. The PCR contained 60 Vbeta and 13 Jbeta primers. Some clones are missing from TCRdb's copy, which holds only in-frame ones; the method was immunoSEQ multiplex PCR. The table records 100,000 or so clones, around 81% of them present only once. Material: PBMCs. Receptors were obtained from a man aged 18 to 29 in good health and CMV-seronegative.

The chain carries TRBV7-9 and TRBJ1-2; D remains ambiguous. V lost 1 base to trimming and J lost 4 bases, with 10 bases between them. CDR3 length: 14 residues. Germline V gene lookup returns CDR1 SEHNR and CDR2 FQNEAQ (reference sequence). DNA for the CDR3: TGTGCCAGCAGCTTAGGACCGGGAACCTATGGCTACACCTTC. This translates into CASSLGPGTYGYTF.

This clone was counted a single time. This chain uses TRBV11-2 with TRBJ1-3; D is ambiguous. V dropped 5 bases and J dropped 0 bases, with 14 bases sitting between them. The CDR3 runs 16 residues. CDR1 is SGHAT and CDR2 is FQNNGV in the germline V gene. CDR3 bases: TGTGCCAGCAGCGCAAGTCGTCCGCGCTCTGGAAACACCATATATTTT. This translates into CASSASRPRSGNTIYF. The variable domain in full, completed from reference TRBV11-2 and TRBJ1-3, reads EAGVAQSPRYKIIEKRQSVAFWCNPISGHATLYWYQQILGQGPKLLIQFQNNGVVDDSQLPKDRFSAERLKGVDSTLKIQPAKLEDSAVYLCASSASRPRSGNTIYFGEGSWLTVV.

The chain has TRBV19 and TRBJ1-2; 8 nucleotides agree with TRBD1. The germline CDR1 and CDR2 sequences are LNHDA and SQIVND (reference sequence). The J segment lost 2 bases and the V segment lost 4 bases, leaving 12 bases of the junction unmatched. CDR3 length: 17 residues. CDR3 DNA sequence: TGTGCCAGTAGTACAGGGACAGGAAAGAGGCGGAACTATGGCTACACCTTC. This codes for CASSTGTGKRRNYGYTF.

The V call is TRBV6-5, the J call TRBJ2-3; 7 bases match TRBD1. The CDR3 is 13 amino acids. V shed 5 bases and J 7 bases; nucleotides not matched to a gene: 6. CDR1 MNHEY and CDR2 SVGAGI come from the germline V gene. CDR3 sequence reads: CASSRDSVNTQYF. The CDR3 DNA is TGTGCCAGCAGTCGGGACAGCGTCAATACGCAGTATTTT.

This clone was recorded only once. The same CDR3 can be traced to other DNA sequences in this sample. The V call is TRBV5-6, the J call TRBJ1-4; 10 nucleotides agree with TRBD1. Trimming took 4 bases from V and 10 from J; bases not matched to a gene: 7. Germline CDR1 reads SGHDT; CDR2 reads YYEEEE. CDR3 length equals 14 residues. The chain's CDR3 is CASSIGTGAGKLFF. The CDR3 region has the DNA TGTGCCAGCAGCATCGGGACAGGGGCTGGAAAACTGTTTTTT. Based on the CDR3 plus reference TRBV5-6 and TRBJ1-4, the full variable domain is DAGVTQSPTHLIKTRGQQVTLRCSPKSGHDTVSWYQQALGQGPQFIFQYYEEEERQRGNFPDRFSGHQFPNYSSELNVNALLLGDSALYLCASSIGTGAGKLFFGSGTQLSVL.

The chain is built from TRBV19 and TRBJ2-1; 12 positions match TRBD2. This CDR3 is 15 amino acids long. V lost 6 bases, J lost 8 bases, and 8 bases stayed unmatched. The germline V gene has CDR1 LNHDA and CDR2 SQIVND (reference sequence). The DNA for the CDR3 is TGTGCCAGTAGGGTACCTAGCGGGGGGGCCCATGAGCAGTTCTTC. Translated, it gives CASRVPSGGAHEQFF.

The rearrangement uses TRBV15 and TRBJ1-4, with TRBD1 matching over 10 bases. The length of the CDR3 is 15 residues. J gave up 8 bases and V 0 bases, and 3 bases lay outside the gene matches. Germline lookup yields CDR1 LNHNV and CDR2 YYDKDF (reference sequence). Written as DNA, the CDR3 is TGTGCCACCAGCAGAGACGGACAGGGGGGAGAAAAACTGTTTTTT. Protein product: CATSRDGQGGEKLFF.

The rearrangement links TRBV18 to TRBJ2-6; a possible D gene is TRBD1 (6 bases). The germline V and J ends were trimmed by 6 bases and 2 bases, with 14 bases remaining between them. CDR1 and CDR2 from the germline V gene are KGHSH and LQKENI. The CDR3 is made up of 16 amino acids. The chain's CDR3 is CASSLSGTTGANVLTF. CDR3 nucleotide sequence: TGTGCCAGCTCCCTCTCCGGGACAACTGGGGCCAACGTCCTGACTTTC.

The CDR3 DNA is TGTGCCAGCAGTTACTCGGACAGGGATCAGCCCCAGCATTTT. Its translation is CASSYSDRDQPQHF. This sequence joins TRBV6-5 and TRBJ1-5; 8 nucleotides line up with TRBD1. Per the germline V gene, CDR1 is MNHEY and CDR2 is SVGAGI. This CDR3 has 14 amino acids. V shed 0 bases and J 5 bases; nucleotides not matched to a gene: 0.

The rearrangement joins TRBV5-5 to TRBJ2-2; D is unresolved. Per the germline V gene, CDR1 is SGHKS and CDR2 is YYEKEE (reference sequence). The CDR3 is 17 residues long. Deletions cut 0 bases from V and 3 bases from J, with 15 bases between. The CDR3 region has the DNA TGTGCCAGCAGCTTGGCCCCGAGTTTAATGGACACCGGGGAGCTGTTTTTT. It specifies CASSLAPSLMDTGELFF.

This chain joins TRBV18 and TRBJ1-2; D might be TRBD1 (6 bases). V was shortened by 6 bases and J by 4 bases, with 12 bases between the two germline ends. The CDR3 length is 13 residues. Per the germline V gene, CDR1 is KGHSH and CDR2 is LQKENI. CDR3 bases: TGTGCCAGCTCTTCAGGGGAGAGCTATGGCTACACCTTC. Encoded protein: CASSSGESYGYTF.

The chain combines TRBV4-1 with TRBJ2-7; 8 bases match TRBD1. Germline-derived CDR1 and CDR2 are MGHRA and YSYEKL. This CDR3 has 15 residues. V lost 1 base, J lost 2 bases, and 4 bases stayed unmatched. CDR3 loop: CASSQASQGAYEQYF. The CDR3 nucleotides are TGCGCCAGCAGCCAAGCTTCACAGGGGGCCTACGAGCAGTACTTC.

This chain links TRBV10-2 with TRBJ2-5; tentative D call: TRBD2 (6 bases). The assigned J gene may be wrong: the sequence end matches TRBJ2-7 better. This CDR3 contains 15 residues. Germline V gene lookup returns CDR1 WSHSY and CDR2 SAAADI. As DNA, the CDR3 is TGCGCCAGCAGTGAGCCGACCGGGAGAGCCTACGAGCAGTACTTC. This codes for CASSEPTGRAYEQYF.

The V gene is TRBV7-6, the J gene TRBJ2-3; TRBD2 aligns across 8 bases. V lost 0 bases, J lost 0 bases, and 8 bases stayed unmatched. The germline gives CDR1 SGHVS, CDR2 FNYEAQ. The CDR3 length is 18 residues. CDR3 residues: CASSLAGQREMSTDTQYF. The CDR3 coding sequence is TGTGCCAGCAGCTTAGCAGGGCAGCGGGAGATGAGCACAGATACGCAGTATTTT.

The V and J genes are TRBV12-5 and TRBJ2-2; D ambiguous. This CDR3 region has 15 residues. Germline V lookup: CDR1 LGHNT, CDR2 FRNRAP. The ends were cut back, 9 bases at V and 5 bases at J, with 19 bases in the middle. For the CDR3, the DNA is TGTGCTAGCGACCATGGGTCACAGAAAACCGGGGAGCTGTTTTTT. Translated: CASDHGSQKTGELFF.

This clone showed up just once. The gene calls are TRBV27 and TRBJ1-1; 7 bases are shared with TRBD1. Germline assignment: CDR1 MNHEY and CDR2 SMNVEV (reference sequence). V shed 6 bases, J shed 1 base, and the junction held 5 bases outside the gene matches. The length of the CDR3 is 14 residues. CDR3 protein: CASRAGTENTEAFF. In nucleotides, the CDR3 is TGTGCCAGCAGGGCCGGGACAGAGAACACTGAAGCTTTCTTT.

V is TRBV30 and J is TRBJ1-5; D is unclear. The CDR3 is 14 amino acids. Between the trimmed V and J ends, which lost 5 bases and 4 bases, there was a span of 15 bases. CDR1 is GTSNPN and CDR2 is SVGIG in the germline V gene (reference sequence). The CDR3 DNA sequence: TGTGCCTGGGGGCCTCGAGGGAGGAATCAGCCCCAGCATTTT. Translation: CAWGPRGRNQPQHF.

V gene TRBV12-5 combines with J gene TRBJ2-7; D assignment may be TRBD1 or TRBD2 (5 bases each). CDR3 length equals 13 residues. Trimming removed 6 bases at V and 6 bases at J, with 15 bases between. CDR1 is LGHNT and CDR2 is FRNRAP in the germline V gene. The CDR3 coding sequence is TGTGCTAGTGGCTTGAGGGGAATCGGCGAGCAGTACTTC. Residues: CASGLRGIGEQYF.

This clone was detected only a few times. This chain connects TRBV5-1 to TRBJ1-5, with D hard to call. Trimming removed 0 bases from V and 8 bases from J, with 9 bases in between. Germline assignment: CDR1 SGHRS and CDR2 YFSETQ. The CDR3 contains 13 residues. This CDR3 reads CASSLGGSEPQHF. Here the CDR3 DNA reads TGCGCCAGCAGCTTGGGAGGTAGCGAGCCCCAGCATTTT.

The gene calls are TRBV13 and TRBJ1-3, with 7 bases identical to TRBD1. This CDR3 comprises 15 residues. Germline V lookup: CDR1 PRHDT, CDR2 FYEKMQ (reference sequence). V lost 3 bases and J lost 1; bases outside the gene matches: 3. The CDR3 sequence is CASSFGTASGNTIYF. The DNA for the CDR3 is TGTGCCAGCAGCTTCGGGACAGCTTCTGGAAACACCATATATTTT. The full variable domain, rest sourced from reference TRBV13 and TRBJ1-3, is AAGVIQSPRHLIKEKRETATLKCYPIPRHDTVYWYQQGPGQDPQFLISFYEKMQSDKGSIPDRFSAQQFSDYHSELNMSSLELGDSALYFCASSFGTASGNTIYFGEGSWLTVV.

The rearrangement joins TRBV6-5 to TRBJ1-2; perhaps TRBD1 as D (5 bases). From germline, CDR1 is MNHEY and CDR2 SVGAGI. V shed 2 bases and J shed 4 bases, with 11 bases lying between them. This CDR3 is 14 amino acids long. CDR3 amino acids: CASSYRGDPYGYTF. The CDR3 nucleotides read TGTGCCAGCAGTTACCGGGGGGACCCCTATGGCTACACCTTC.

This chain connects TRBV14 to TRBJ2-7; D unresolved. The V end lost 1 base, the J end lost 4 bases, and 2 bases lay between the germline ends. Per the germline V gene, CDR1 is SGHDN and CDR2 is FVKESK. This CDR3 is built from 11 residues. CDR3 coding DNA: TGTGCCAGCAGCCAAGCATACGAGCAGTACTTC. This gives the protein CASSQAYEQYF.

The gene calls are TRBV29-1 and TRBJ2-7; unclear D gene. Germline CDR1 and CDR2: SQVTM and ANQGSEA. The V gene lost 0 bases and the J gene lost 2 bases, with 5 bases spanning the gap. CDR3 size: 12 residues. CDR3 amino acids: CSVEDRPYEQYF. The CDR3 coding sequence is TGCAGCGTTGAAGACAGGCCCTACGAGCAGTACTTC.

The chain recombines TRBV10-3 with TRBJ2-1, with 9 bases lining up with TRBD2. Germline assignment: CDR1 ENHRY and CDR2 SYGVKD. The J segment lost 4 bases and the V segment lost 5 bases, leaving 6 bases of the junction unmatched. The CDR3 has 15 amino acids. Here the CDR3 reads CAISLAGEQYNEQFF. CDR3 nucleotide sequence: TGTGCCATCAGTTTAGCGGGGGAGCAATACAATGAGCAGTTCTTC.

The sample holds a few counts of this clone. The chain combines TRBV27 with TRBJ1-1, with TRBD1 matching 9 bases. The CDR3 is 15 amino acids. Per germline, CDR1 MNHEY and CDR2 SMNVEV (reference sequence). With V trimmed by 5 bases and J by 1 base, 5 bases remained unmatched. Here the CDR3 reads CASSLRTGANTEAFF. DNA for the CDR3: TGTGCCAGCAGTCTCCGGACAGGGGCGAACACTGAAGCTTTCTTT.

V gene TRBV4-1 combines with J gene TRBJ2-1, with D maybe TRBD2 (6 bases). Germline CDR1 reads MGHRA; CDR2 reads YSYEKL. V lost 4 bases, J lost 8 bases, and 18 bases lay in between. This CDR3 has 15 residues. For the CDR3, the DNA is TGCGCCAGCAGCCCGAACAGGCGGGGTGAGGATGAGCAGTTCTTC. Translating gives CASSPNRRGEDEQFF.

V and J are TRBV7-2 and TRBJ2-5; 9 bases line up with TRBD2. Germline assignment: CDR1 SGHTA and CDR2 FQGNSA. CDR3 length equals 16 residues. V trimming: 0 bases; J trimming: 4 bases; junction bases outside the gene matches: 6. The CDR3 loop reads CASSLAGTSSGETQYF. As DNA, the CDR3 is TGTGCCAGCAGCTTAGCAGGGACTAGCTCTGGAGAGACCCAGTACTTC.

The J gene is TRBJ2-7, the V gene TRBV12-5, with 14 bases matching TRBD2. After removal of 6 bases from V and 6 bases from J, the junction contained 4 bases not matched to a gene. This CDR3 is 14 amino acids long. Germline V gene sequence: CDR1 LGHNT, CDR2 FRNRAP. CDR3 DNA sequence: TGTGCTAGTGGACGACTAGCGGGGGGGGGCGAGCAGTACTTC. It yields the protein CASGRLAGGGEQYF.

This chain connects TRBV12-5 to TRBJ1-4; D perhaps matches TRBD1 (5 bases). V lost 2 bases and J lost 7, with 14 bases in between. The germline V gene encodes CDR1 LGHNT and CDR2 FRNRAP. The CDR3 has 15 residues. CDR3: CASGLKHPGAEKLFF. The CDR3 DNA follows: TGTGCTAGTGGTTTGAAGCACCCTGGGGCTGAAAAACTGTTTTTT.

This sequence joins TRBV5-1 and TRBJ2-1, with D possibly TRBD1 on 7 matching bases. Germline V gene data show CDR1 as SGHRS and CDR2 as YFSETQ. The CDR3 extends over 16 amino acids. V was pared by 8 bases and J by 6 bases, with 24 bases between. This CDR3 is CASQPQGGSGANEQFF. CDR3 in DNA: TGCGCCAGTCAACCGCAGGGGGGCTCTGGGGCCAATGAGCAGTTCTTC.

The chain links TRBV19 to TRBJ2-5; tentatively, D is TRBD2 (5 bases). TRBJ2-7 matches the DNA end more closely, so the J call is doubtful. Looked up from germline, CDR1 is LNHDA and CDR2 is SQIVND (reference sequence). There are 15 residues in the CDR3. CDR3 coding DNA: TGTGCCAGTAGTCCCAGGACTTTTAGCTCCTACGAGCAGTACTTC. Encoded protein: CASSPRTFSSYEQYF.

The J gene is TRBJ1-5, the V gene TRBV6-5; TRBD1 is a possible D gene (6 bases). The V end lost 6 bases, the J end lost 7 bases, and 16 bases lay between the germline ends. Germline values: CDR1 MNHEY, CDR2 SVGAGI. The length of the CDR3 is 14 residues. The CDR3 sequence is CASSPTGRGQPQHF. CDR3 DNA: TGTGCCAGCAGCCCAACAGGGAGAGGACAGCCCCAGCATTTT.